The source of this T cell receptor (beta chain) is a study of cytomegalovirus exposure and HLA in healthy donors. Per the germline V gene, CDR1 is MNHEY and CDR2 is SMNVEV (reference sequence). This CDR3 comprises 13 residues. V lost 4 bases to trimming and J lost 3 bases, with 9 bases between them. The protocol was immunoSEQ multiplex PCR, while the TCRdb copy is restricted to in-frame clones and leaves out a portion. The table has 150,000 to 200,000 clones, about 82% seen once. This chain uses TRBV27 with TRBJ1-2; D perhaps matches TRBD1 (6 bases). The specimen was PBMCs. This TCR derives from a woman younger than 35 in good health and CMV-seronegative. CDR3 region: CASSSRGDYGYTF. CDR3 nucleotides: TGTGCCAGCAGTTCCAGGGGTGACTATGGCTACACCTTC.